This T cell receptor (beta chain) was identified in a study of cytomegalovirus exposure and HLA in healthy donors. Broader study findings: Accurate HLA-A and HLA-B prediction from TCR beta sequences was reported for most subjects. A prior analysis recorded that most TCR beta V segments were productive about 87% or about 30% of the time.

The CDR3 length is 13 residues. The V end lost 11 bases, the J end lost 4 bases, and 15 bases lay between the germline ends. CDR1 is MNHEY, CDR2 SVGAGI, per germline. On this clone itself: What it binds is not known.

It was with 60 Vbeta and 13 Jbeta primers that the PCR ran. This table comes from immunoSEQ multiplex PCR, and its TCRdb copy is limited to in-frame clones, with some not included. The listing records around 52,000 clones. What was sequenced was PBMCs. V usage is TRBV6-5 and J usage is TRBJ1-3; D is uncertain. The TCR sequence derives from a woman in her 50s in good health and CMV-seropositive. The CDR3 is CAVAREWGNTIYF. For the CDR3, the DNA is TGTGCCGTCGCACGGGAGTGGGGAAACACCATATATTTT.